This passage covers 19 T cell receptor beta chains from one sample sequenced in a study of PD-1 blockade in classical Hodgkin lymphoma. Generated by immunoSEQ multiplex PCR, the TCRdb table keeps only in-frame clones and is missing some. There are around 7,500 clones in the sample; 75% to 85% occur only once, and 30% to 40% lies in the top ten. Exposure to brentuximab vedotin varied, and each patient had relapsed following autologous stem cell transplantation. The source material was peripheral blood mononuclear cells (PBMCs), sampled before the second cycle of nivolumab. These receptors were obtained from a human donor with classical Hodgkin lymphoma.

The count of this clone is one. This chain uses TRBV27 with TRBJ1-1; 8 bases match TRBD1. The length of the CDR3 is 15 residues. The J segment lost 6 bases and the V segment lost 6 bases, leaving 12 bases of the junction unmatched. Germline assignment: CDR1 MNHEY and CDR2 SMNVEV (reference sequence). The CDR3 coding sequence is TGTGCCAGCAGCCGACTCCGGGACAGGATTTCTGAAGCTTTCTTT. Its protein product is CASSRLRDRISEAFF.

Only a few counts were recorded for this clone. The chain combines TRBV30 with TRBJ2-7; 8 nucleotides agree with TRBD1. Germline V CDR1 and CDR2: GTSNPN, SVGIG (reference sequence). V lost 4 bases and J lost 3; bases outside the gene matches: 8. This CDR3 region has 14 residues. The CDR3 bases are TGTGCCTGGACCGGACAGGGCTCTATCTACGAGCAGTACTTC. It codes for CAWTGQGSIYEQYF.

The chain links TRBV13 to TRBJ1-4; 10 nucleotides match TRBD1. Trimming cost V 5 bases and J 8 bases; bases outside gene matches: 8. Germline values: CDR1 PRHDT, CDR2 FYEKMQ (reference sequence). The length of the CDR3 is 15 residues. The CDR3 spells CASSRRGTGVEKLFF. In DNA form, the CDR3 reads TGTGCCAGCAGCCGCCGTGGGACAGGGGTAGAAAAACTGTTTTTT.

The rearrangement joins TRBV6-1 to TRBJ1-3, with no clear D. The CDR3 length is 14 residues. Germline CDR1 reads MNHNS; CDR2 reads SASEGT. V dropped 6 bases and J dropped 0 bases, with 9 bases sitting between them. The CDR3 region has the DNA TGTGCCAGCAGGCCCGATAGCTCTGGAAACACCATATATTTT. It codes for CASRPDSSGNTIYF.

CDR3 DNA: TGCGCCAGCATAGGACTAACCGACAATGAGCAGTTCTTC. Protein product: CASIGLTDNEQFF. The chain recombines TRBV4-1 with TRBJ2-1, with a tentative D call TRBD2 (6 bases). The germline V and J ends were trimmed by 7 bases and 5 bases, with 12 bases remaining between them. The CDR3 spans 13 residues. Germline V CDR1 and CDR2: MGHRA, YSYEKL.

V is TRBV2 and J is TRBJ1-2, with D possibly being TRBD1 (6 bases). Germline V CDR1 and CDR2: SNHLY, FYNNEI. The CDR3 has 13 residues. The V and J ends lost 2 bases and 6 bases respectively, with 10 bases between them. The CDR3 nucleotides are TGTGCCAGCAGTGAACAGGGGCGCGATGGCTACACCTTC. Translation gives CASSEQGRDGYTF.

In DNA, the CDR3 is TGTGCCAGCAGTGATTTAGGGGGTCAGCCCCAGCATTTT. Its protein product is CASSDLGGQPQHF. The chain is built from TRBV6-1 and TRBJ1-5; possibly TRBD1 for D (6 bases). V was clipped by 3 bases and J by 6 bases, with 9 bases between them. CDR3 length: 13 residues. The germline V gene has CDR1 MNHNS and CDR2 SASEGT.

This clone was seen just once. The V gene is TRBV28, the J gene TRBJ2-1; 9 nucleotides agree with TRBD1. The junction had 16 bases not matched to a gene; V was cut back by 1 base and J by 9 bases. The CDR3 length is 18 residues. Looked up from germline, CDR1 is MDHEN and CDR2 is SYDVKM. The CDR3 is CASSLYQIRDRVSFEQFF. The CDR3 DNA is TGTGCCAGCAGTTTATACCAAATCCGGGACAGGGTTTCGTTTGAGCAGTTCTTC.

The V gene is TRBV27, the J gene TRBJ1-4, with D tentatively TRBD1 (6 bases). V lost 2 bases and J 3 bases, leaving 16 bases between the germline ends. The CDR3 sequence is 17 residues long. Germline V CDR1 and CDR2: MNHEY, SMNVEV (reference sequence). The chain's CDR3 is CASSLGQYGSPNEKLFF. The CDR3 region has the DNA TGTGCCAGCAGTTTAGGACAGTACGGCTCCCCTAATGAAAAACTGTTTTTT.

This clone is labeled large. The chain uses TRBV6-1 and TRBJ1-3; perhaps TRBD1 as D (6 bases). Germline V gene lookup returns CDR1 MNHNS and CDR2 SASEGT. With 4 bases removed from V and 7 bases from J, the gap between germline ends came to 23 bases. The CDR3 has 17 residues. The CDR3 bases are TGTGCCAGCAGTGCAGATCCGTGGGGGCCACCGGGGAACACCATATATTTT. Its protein product is CASSADPWGPPGNTIYF.

V and J are TRBV7-9 and TRBJ1-1; D unresolved. This CDR3 is 14 amino acids long. The V gene lost 8 bases and the J gene lost 0 bases, with 13 bases spanning the gap. The germline CDR1 and CDR2 sequences are SEHNR and FQNEAQ (reference sequence). In DNA form, the CDR3 reads TGTGCCAGCCGAGCCGCGGGGTTGAACACTGAAGCTTTCTTT. It codes for CASRAAGLNTEAFF.

The rearrangement links TRBV6-6 to TRBJ2-7; no clear D gene. This CDR3 region has 12 residues. Germline V CDR1 and CDR2: MNHNY, SVGAGI (reference sequence). Deletions cut 0 bases from V and 3 bases from J, with 3 bases between. The CDR3 DNA follows: TGTGCCAGCAGTTACTCTTTCTACGAGCAGTACTTC. This translates into CASSYSFYEQYF.

The rearrangement links TRBV19 to TRBJ1-1, with a weak D call TRBD1 (5 bases). Germline V gene lookup returns CDR1 LNHDA and CDR2 SQIVND (reference sequence). The length of the CDR3 is 13 residues. V lost 7 bases to trimming and J lost 2 bases, with 11 bases between them. DNA of the CDR3: TGTGCCAGTATGCGGGGACTCAACACTGAAGCTTTCTTT. Residues: CASMRGLNTEAFF.

The V call is TRBV6-5, the J call TRBJ2-5, with TRBD1 identical over 8 bases. There are 15 residues in the CDR3. From germline, CDR1 is MNHEY and CDR2 SVGAGI. V was pared by 7 bases and J by 4 bases, with 11 bases of the junction left unmatched. CDR3 nucleotide sequence: TGTGCCAGCAACCGTTATAGGACAGGGAGAGAGACCCAGTACTTC. Its protein product is CASNRYRTGRETQYF.

The sample holds one count of this clone. J is TRBJ1-5 and V is TRBV10-3; TRBD1 might be the D (6 bases). The CDR3 contains 15 residues. The germline CDR1 and CDR2 sequences are ENHRY and SYGVKD. V was shortened by 0 bases and J by 8 bases, with 14 bases between the two germline ends. CDR3 residues: CAISESENRVKPQHF. CDR3 bases: TGTGCCATCAGTGAGTCGGAAAACAGGGTTAAGCCCCAGCATTTT.

The chain couples TRBV27 to TRBJ1-2; D is uncertain. Germline V gene data show CDR1 as MNHEY and CDR2 as SMNVEV (reference sequence). With 6 bases removed from V and 4 bases from J, the gap between germline ends came to 15 bases. The CDR3 spans 14 residues. CDR3 region: CASSHGRTLYGYTF. For the CDR3, the DNA is TGTGCCAGCAGCCACGGACGTACTCTCTATGGCTACACCTTC.

This chain joins TRBV6-1 and TRBJ2-1; weak D call: TRBD2 (5 bases). The germline CDR1 and CDR2 sequences are MNHNS and SASEGT. This CDR3 is built from 15 residues. V lost 5 bases, J lost 4 bases, and 15 bases lay in between. The CDR3 DNA reads TGTGCCAGCAGTTCGGAGGAGGATCCTTACAATGAGCAGTTCTTC. Its protein is CASSSEEDPYNEQFF.

The rearrangement joins TRBV4-3 to TRBJ2-3; 8 nucleotides line up with TRBD1. Germline values: CDR1 LGHNA, CDR2 YSLEER. CDR3 length: 15 amino acids. With V trimmed by 4 bases and J by 0 bases, 3 bases remained unmatched. The DNA for the CDR3 is TGCGCCAGCAGCCCCCAGGGGGCTAGCACAGATACGCAGTATTTT. This codes for CASSPQGASTDTQYF.

Notes on this clone: One end of the junction fails to match germline, which may point to a read error. This chain joins TRBV5-1 and TRBJ2-3; 7 nucleotides line up with TRBD2. CDR1 and CDR2 (germline): SGHRS, YFSETQ. The CDR3 is made up of 17 amino acids. CDR3 sequence reads: CASSHGRRGPSRDTQYF. In DNA form, the CDR3 reads TGCGCCAGCAGCCACGGGAGGCGGGGCCCTAGCAGAGATACGCAGTATTTT.